This is a list of T cell receptor beta chains from one sample in a study of T cell changes during pregnancy in multiple sclerosis. Sequencing was performed with immunoSEQ multiplex PCR; in TCRdb, only in-frame clones are kept and a portion is missing. The data contain around 57,000 clones, under 95% of them singletons. This material consisted of peripheral blood, taken in the second trimester of pregnancy. All receptors come from a female donor with multiple sclerosis, enrolled in a pregnancy study. The CDR3 runs from the conserved cysteine through the conserved F or W. A D gene is named only where the DNA matches it firmly. Some rows mark clone size as missing; the rest say once, few, many or name a class of expanded clone.

V gene,clone size,D gene,J gene,CDR3 protein,CDR3 DNA
TRBV23-1,.,.,TRBJ2-1,CASSQPWGTGFNEQFF,TGCGCCAGCAGTCAACCCTGGGGAACGGGGTTCAATGAGCAGTTCTTC
TRBV6-4,.,.,TRBJ2-1,CASSETSYNEQFF,TGTGCCAGCAGTGAGACTAGCTACAATGAGCAGTTCTTC
TRBV11-2,.,TRBD2,TRBJ2-7,CASSWTSGGASYEQYF,TGTGCCAGCAGCTGGACTAGCGGGGGGGCATCCTACGAGCAGTACTTC
TRBV9,.,.,TRBJ2-2,CASSVFGDTGELFF,TGTGCCAGCAGCGTATTCGGGGATACCGGGGAGCTGTTTTTT
TRBV12-5,few,TRBD2,TRBJ2-5,CASGFSSGSSQETQYF,TGTGCTAGTGGCTTTTCTAGCGGGAGTTCCCAAGAGACCCAGTACTTC
TRBV30,.,.,TRBJ1-4,CARGLNEKLFF,TGTGCCCGCGGGTTAAATGAAAAACTGTTTTTT
TRBV19,.,TRBD1,TRBJ2-5,CASSLRQGETQYF,TGTGCCAGTAGTCTCCGACAGGGGGAGACCCAGTACTTC
TRBV19,.,.,TRBJ1-2,CASSLRENYGYTF,TGTGCCAGTAGCCTCCGGGAGAACTATGGCTACACCTTC
TRBV7-2,once,.,TRBJ1-1,CASSTRSWGLLIEAFF,TGTGCCAGCAGCACCCGGAGTTGGGGGCTACTAATTGAAGCTTTCTTT
TRBV5-4,.,TRBD1,TRBJ2-2,CASSPPGQGIRDTGELFF,TGTGCCAGCAGCCCTCCGGGACAGGGAATACGGGACACCGGGGAGCTGTTTTTT
TRBV7-9,.,TRBD2,TRBJ2-3,CASSSDLAGRAQYF,TGTGCCAGCAGCTCCGATCTAGCGGGGAGGGCGCAGTATTTT
TRBV10-3,.,TRBD2,TRBJ2-7,CAISGSGGLYEQYF,TGTGCCATCAGTGGTAGCGGGGGCCTCTACGAGCAGTACTTC
TRBV28,.,.,TRBJ2-7,CASSFRGAVYEQYF,TGTGCCAGCAGTTTTCGGGGGGCCGTCTACGAGCAGTACTTC
TRBV11-2,.,.,TRBJ2-2,CASSLVAVNTGELFF,TGTGCCAGCAGCTTAGTAGCGGTGAACACCGGGGAGCTGTTTTTT
TRBV5-1,.,.,TRBJ1-6,CASSLEGALSPLHF,TGCGCCAGCAGCTTGGAAGGGGCGCTTTCACCCCTCCACTTT
TRBV27,.,TRBD1,TRBJ2-4,CASSLLAGQGAVYF,TGTGCCAGCAGTTTATTGGCGGGACAGGGGGCAGTGTACTTC
TRBV7-3,.,TRBD1,TRBJ1-1,CASSLNLQGASEAFF,TGTGCCAGCAGCTTAAATCTCCAGGGGGCCAGTGAAGCTTTCTTT
TRBV4-2,.,.,TRBJ2-1,CASSQDFYNEQFF,TGTGCCAGCAGCCAAGACTTCTACAATGAGCAGTTCTTC
TRBV4-2,.,TRBD2,TRBJ2-3,CASSRRGLASPQTLDTQYF,TGTGCCAGCAGCCGTCGGGGACTAGCATCGCCCCAGACCTTAGATACGCAGTATTTT
TRBV5-1,.,TRBD1,TRBJ2-4,CASSLGVPGQGAGIAKNIQYF,TGCGCCAGCAGCTTGGGGGTCCCGGGACAGGGGGCAGGGATAGCCAAAAACATTCAGTACTTC
TRBV6-1,.,.,TRBJ2-3,CASSETDPRVTDTQYF,TGTGCCAGCAGTGAAACAGACCCGCGAGTGACAGATACGCAGTATTTT
TRBV10-1,.,.,TRBJ2-1,CASSEWEASSYNEQFF,TGCGCCAGCAGTGAGTGGGAGGCGAGCTCCTACAATGAGCAGTTCTTC
TRBV19,.,TRBD1,TRBJ2-5,CASSMGDRGEETQYF,TGTGCCAGTAGTATGGGGGACAGGGGGGAAGAGACCCAGTACTTC
TRBV7-9,.,TRBD1,TRBJ1-2,CASLRTETGQNYGYTF,TGTGCCAGCCTTCGGACTGAGACAGGGCAGAACTATGGCTACACCTTC
TRBV6-6,once,.,TRBJ1-1,CASSYSQNTEAFF,TGTGCCAGCAGTTACTCACAGAACACTGAAGCTTTCTTT
TRBV11-3,once,.,TRBJ2-1,CASSSRGSYNEQFF,TGTGCCAGCAGCTCCAGGGGTTCCTACAATGAGCAGTTCTTC
TRBV18,.,TRBD1,TRBJ2-5,CASSPPGQQGAQYF,TGTGCCAGCTCACCACCGGGACAGCAAGGGGCCCAGTACTTC
TRBV6-1,.,.,TRBJ1-1,CASSEVANTEAFF,TGTGCCAGCAGTGAAGTGGCAAACACTGAAGCTTTCTTT
TRBV27,.,.,TRBJ1-5,CASSLGDSNQPQHF,TGTGCCAGCAGTTTGGGAGATAGCAATCAGCCCCAGCATTTT
TRBV5-6,.,.,TRBJ1-2,CASTTKTGSAGAEGYTF,TGTGCCAGCACCACTAAGACCGGATCGGCAGGGGCAGAAGGCTACACCTTC
TRBV6-1,.,.,TRBJ2-5,CASSTSYQETQYF,TGTGCCAGCAGTACATCGTACCAAGAGACCCAGTACTTC
TRBV29-1,.,.,TRBJ2-3,CSVSRGNKDTQYF,TGCAGCGTTTCCAGGGGAAATAAGGATACGCAGTATTTT
TRBV2,.,.,TRBJ1-2,CASSEYPEVGYTF,TGTGCCAGCAGTGAATATCCCGAGGTCGGCTACACCTTC
TRBV5-4,.,TRBD2,TRBJ2-5,CASSASGGASETQYF,TGTGCCAGCAGCGCTAGCGGGGGGGCCTCCGAGACCCAGTACTTC
TRBV7-6,.,.,TRBJ2-7,CASSSQGSPAYEQYF,TGTGCCAGCAGCTCCCAGGGCTCTCCGGCTTACGAGCAGTACTTC
TRBV7-2,.,.,TRBJ1-1,CASSRGWGAEAFF,TGTGCCAGCAGTCGGGGGTGGGGCGCTGAAGCTTTCTTT
TRBV5-8,.,TRBD1,TRBJ1-2,CASSLGVDRGRGGYTF,TGTGCCAGCAGCTTGGGCGTGGACAGGGGGCGCGGAGGCTACACCTTC
TRBV11-2,.,.,TRBJ1-2,CASSLLLASNYGYTF,TGTGCCAGCAGCTTATTGCTGGCCTCTAACTATGGCTACACCTTC
TRBV5-1,few,.,TRBJ1-1,CASSPEEALNTEAFF,TGCGCCAGCAGCCCGGAGGAGGCCCTGAACACTGAAGCTTTCTTT
TRBV7-2,.,.,TRBJ2-7,CASSYYGYEQYF,TGTGCCAGCAGCTACTACGGTTACGAGCAGTACTTC
TRBV28,.,.,TRBJ2-7,CASSFRYEQYF,TGTGCCAGCAGTTTCAGATACGAGCAGTACTTC
TRBV5-4,.,TRBD2,TRBJ2-5,CASSFTSGGRYQETQYF,TGTGCCAGCAGCTTCACTAGCGGGGGAAGGTACCAAGAGACCCAGTACTTC
TRBV5-6,few,.,TRBJ1-2,CASSLWRVGYGYTF,TGTGCCAGCAGCTTGTGGAGGGTAGGGTATGGCTACACCTTC
TRBV19,.,TRBD1,TRBJ1-1,CASRRVRGTEAFF,TGTGCCAGTAGGAGGGTCAGGGGGACTGAAGCTTTCTTT